What follows is one TCR beta chain and its context. This clone came up once. The clone's antigen remains unknown. One base away there is no much larger clone; base qualities are not given. Trimming costs V 2 bases and J 7 bases, and their ends lie 6 bases apart. Taken from cysteine to phenylalanine, the CDR3 has 13 residues. The kept DNA is CDR3 alone, 39 bases in frame from the first base. The germline V gene encodes CDR1 SGHTA and CDR2 FQGNSA. For sequencing of the TCRbeta CDR3 region, genomic DNA was extracted from the sorted cells. TCRbeta CDR3 regions were sequenced using the immunoSEQ Assay. TCRdb took over this immuneACCESS table, retaining in-frame rearrangements with V and J assigned. Such tables are incomplete; in checked studies, under half of the missing clones stem from an unresolved V gene, and the remainder is unexplained. The sample table records 60,000 to 90,000 clones; about 85% of these occur just once. The leading ten clones occupy around 0.97% of the sample.

The data belong to a study of OX40 agonist ivuxolimab in advanced cancers. About the investigation overall: Ivuxolimab was a fully human IgG2 agonistic monoclonal antibody targeting the costimulatory receptor OX40 (CD134). Intravenous ivuxolimab was administered to patients every 2 weeks at six dose levels: 0.01, 0.1, 0.3, 1.5, 3 and 10 mg/kg. Of the approximately 50 dose-escalation patients, hepatocellular carcinoma was present in around 19, melanoma in some 15, renal cell carcinoma in 9 and head and neck cancer in 9. A male proportion of roughly 80% and a mean age of approximately 60 years, ranging from roughly 23 to 90, were recorded for the dose-escalation cohort. Patients were allowed to have had prior anti-PD-1, anti-PD-L1 or anti-CTLA-4 therapy, and approximately 40% of the dose-escalation patients had previously received checkpoint inhibitors. Partial responses were achieved by three dose-escalation patients, of whom one had hepatocellular carcinoma and two had cutaneous melanoma. The point of sequencing TCRbeta in the periphery was to test whether ivuxolimab changed TCR sequence diversity and drove clonal T-cell expansion. The paper covers the monotherapy dose-escalation part of the phase I ivuxolimab trial, which included N ≈ 52 patients.

The trial excluded patients who had a history of autoimmune disease or who were on systemic immunosuppression. Peripheral blood for TCR sequencing was collected from all dose cohorts at baseline, on cycle 4 day 1, and on cycle 7 day 1. The samples were taken from a phase I, first-in-human, multicenter, open-label dose-escalation trial of ivuxolimab. Adults with locally advanced or metastatic melanoma, renal cell, hepatocellular, or head and neck squamous cell carcinoma were enrolled in the trial. Before TCR sequencing, CD4+ T cells and CD8+ T cells from peripheral blood were sorted into separate populations. Overall study results and their limits: On average, CD8+ T cells showed more expanded clones than CD4+ T cells after ivuxolimab. At doses of 0.1 to 3.0 mg/kg, clonal expansion of both CD4+ and CD8+ blood T cells was observed from baseline to week 6. Low levels of normalized T-cell clonal expansion were also seen in some patients who did not respond. The antigen specificity of the peripheral T cells that underwent clonal expansion was not determined. In the 0.1-3.0 mg/kg groups, partial responders had among the lowest normalized peripheral clonal expansion, particularly in CD8+ T cells.

This specimen consisted of CD4+ or CD8+ T cells sorted from blood, obtained in a trial of the OX40 agonist ivuxolimab. The clonotype comes from an adult with an advanced solid tumor such as melanoma, head and neck, liver or kidney cancer. The sequence is built from TRBV7-2 and TRBJ1-6; the D gene lacks a confident call. CDR3 protein: CASSLFINSPLHF. The DNA reads TGTGCCAGCAGCTTATTTATCAATTCACCCCTCCACTTT.